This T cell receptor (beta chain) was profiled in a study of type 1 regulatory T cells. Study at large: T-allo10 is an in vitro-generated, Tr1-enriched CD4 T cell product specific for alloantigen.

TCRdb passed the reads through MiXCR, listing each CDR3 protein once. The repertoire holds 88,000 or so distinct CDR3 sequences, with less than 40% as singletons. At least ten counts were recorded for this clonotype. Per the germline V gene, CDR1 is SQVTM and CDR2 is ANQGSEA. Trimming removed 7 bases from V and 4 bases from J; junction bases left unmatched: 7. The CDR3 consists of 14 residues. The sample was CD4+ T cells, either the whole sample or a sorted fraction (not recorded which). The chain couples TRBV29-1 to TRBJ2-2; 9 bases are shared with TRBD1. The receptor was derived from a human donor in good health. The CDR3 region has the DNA TGCAGCGGTGGGGAGACAGGGGGCACCGGGGAGCTGTTTTTT. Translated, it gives CSGGETGGTGELFF.